The text below deals with one T cell receptor (beta chain). Antigen: not known. V lost 7 bases and J 4 bases, leaving 22 bases between the germline ends. The CDR3 is made up of 15 amino acids. Germline loops: CDR1 SQVTM, CDR2 ANQGSEA. The data were taken from a study of graft-versus-host responses after intestinal transplantation. Whole-study context: For around three years after anti-thymocyte globulin induction, all recipients took tacrolimus and steroids. Study-wide results and caveats: Elevated graft-versus-host to host-versus-graft clonal ratios in allografts were recorded for patients with graft-donor T cell macrochimerism.

Using immunoSEQ multiplex PCR, the repertoire was profiled, and TCRdb retains in-frame clones only, with some absent. The sample records about 85,000 clones, 75% to 90% being singletons. Source: unstimulated CD8+ T cells sorted from spleen or lymph node cells, taken before intestinal transplant. The genes are TRBV29-1 and TRBJ2-5, with a tentative D call TRBD2 (6 bases). This sequence originates from a human donor who received an intestinal transplant. CDR3 DNA: TGCAGCGCCCAAAGACCCACGGGAGCCGGAGAGACCCAGTACTTC. This encodes CSAQRPTGAGETQYF.